The 28 T cell receptor beta chains below were found in one sample sequenced in a study of T cell responses to AZD1222 COVID-19 vaccine. Profiling relied on immunoSEQ multiplex PCR, and the TCRdb table lists in-frame clones only, not all of them. The sample yields approximately 89,000 clones, about 90% seen once. The sample consisted of peripheral blood, taken 28 days after the second AZD1222 dose. These receptors were taken from an adult who received the AZD1222 COVID-19 vaccine.

The chain combines TRBV6-5 with TRBJ2-2; D may be TRBD2 (6 bases). V was clipped by 2 bases and J by 3 bases, with 10 bases between them. Looked up from germline, CDR1 is MNHEY and CDR2 is SVGAGI. This CDR3 contains 15 residues. The CDR3 DNA reads TGTGCCAGCAGTTACGGGACTCAAGACACCGGGGAGCTGTTTTTT. This gives the protein CASSYGTQDTGELFF.

This clone has a single count. The chain combines TRBV7-8 with TRBJ1-3; perhaps TRBD1 as D (5 bases). The length of the CDR3 is 16 residues. Trimming removed 2 bases at V and 0 bases at J, with 11 bases between. Germline values: CDR1 SGHVS, CDR2 FQNEAQ. The DNA for the CDR3 is TGTGCCAGCAGCTTATCGTTAGGGACCTCTGGAAACACCATATATTTT. This sequence encodes CASSLSLGTSGNTIYF.

The CDR3 sequence: CASSSSGEREGLGQYF. CDR3 nucleotide sequence: TGTGCCAGCAGCTCATCGGGCGAGCGGGAGGGCCTTGGGCAGTACTTC. V usage is TRBV13 and J usage is TRBJ2-7, with 10 bases lining up with TRBD2. This CDR3 region has 16 residues. Germline CDR1 PRHDT, CDR2 FYEKMQ (reference sequence). The ends lost 4 bases at V and 9 bases at J; junction bases unmatched: 15.

The chain combines TRBV9 with TRBJ2-1; D gene ambiguous. CDR3 length equals 14 residues. The V end lost 3 bases, the J end lost 4 bases, and 11 bases lay between the germline ends. Germline lookup yields CDR1 SGDLS and CDR2 YYNGEE. The CDR3 protein is CASSDRNTYNEQFF. The DNA for the CDR3 is TGTGCCAGCAGCGACAGAAATACTTACAATGAGCAGTTCTTC.

As for this clone: An end of the junction differs from the germline gene, which may be a read error. This sequence joins TRBV9 and TRBJ2-1; D is perhaps TRBD2 (6 bases). The CDR3 extends over 14 amino acids. CDR1 SGDLS and CDR2 YYNGEE come from the germline V gene. CDR3 in DNA: TGTACCAGCAGCTCCACCGGGACTCATAATGAGCAGTTCTTC. This sequence encodes CTSSSTGTHNEQFF.

The V gene is TRBV7-3, the J gene TRBJ2-2, with 14 bases matching TRBD2. Trimming at V came to 5 bases and at J to 5 bases, leaving 13 bases not matched to a gene. This CDR3 comprises 19 residues. Germline CDR1 and CDR2: SGHTA and FQGTGA. Here the CDR3 DNA reads TGTGCCAGCAGCCCTACCGTAAGACTAGCGGGGGGGCGTACCGGGGAGCTGTTTTTT. Translating it yields CASSPTVRLAGGRTGELFF.

In the case of this clone: This likely comes from a read error, as the CDR3 has no conserved phenylalanine or tryptophan at its end. Because the CDR3's place on the DNA is in doubt, the DNA is left out and the CDR3 is given as listed by TCRdb. CDR3 sequence reads: CASSEPGLAGGPVS. The chain joins TRBV6-1 to TRBJ2-7; the DNA was not used to check the table's D call, TRBD2. Germline V gives CDR1 MNHNS, CDR2 SASEGT. The CDR3 is made up of 14 amino acids, end residues included.

This sequence joins TRBV6-5 and TRBJ1-1; 7 nucleotides line up with TRBD1. V gave up 4 bases and J gave up 3 bases; unmatched junction bases: 11. Germline-derived CDR1 and CDR2 are MNHEY and SVGAGI. The CDR3 extends over 16 amino acids. DNA of the CDR3: TGTGCCAGCAGTTCCCTTTCACAGGGGAGCTACACTGAAGCTTTCTTT. Translation gives CASSSLSQGSYTEAFF.

This clone was counted only a few times. This sequence joins TRBV6-2 or TRBV6-3 and TRBJ2-1; 8 bases are shared with TRBD2. J lost 7 bases, V lost 6 bases, and 11 bases had no gene match. In germline, CDR1 is MNHEY, CDR2 SVGEGT. This CDR3 is built from 15 residues. CDR3 sequence: CASSSGTRYLNEQFF. The CDR3 nucleotides read TGTGCCAGCAGCTCCGGGACTAGATACCTTAATGAGCAGTTCTTC.

CDR3 nucleotide sequence: TGCGCCAGCAGCTTGGTGGGCCAAAACACCGGGGAGCTGTTTTTT. Its translation: CASSLVGQNTGELFF. V is TRBV5-1 and J is TRBJ2-2; D call uncertain. Germline CDR1 is SGHRS and CDR2 is YFSETQ. This CDR3 is built from 15 residues. The ends were cut back, 0 bases at V and 2 bases at J, with 8 bases in the middle. Full variable domain (rest looked up from reference TRBV5-1 and TRBJ2-2): KAGVTQTPRYLIKTRGQQVTLSCSPISGHRSVSWYQQTPGQGLQFLFEYFSETQRNKGNFPGRFSGRQFSNSRSEMNVSTLELGDSALYLCASSLVGQNTGELFFGEGSRLTVL.

V and J are TRBV2 and TRBJ1-1, with D perhaps TRBD1 (6 bases). V was clipped by 5 bases and J by 3 bases, with 13 bases between them. This CDR3 comprises 14 residues. Germline V CDR1 and CDR2: SNHLY, FYNNEI. CDR3 sequence: CASSSTGLDTEAFF. DNA for the CDR3: TGTGCCAGCAGTTCCACAGGGTTGGACACTGAAGCTTTCTTT.

The V and J genes are TRBV6-6 and TRBJ2-7; a weak D match, TRBD1 (5 bases). V lost 3 bases to trimming and J lost 1 base, with 10 bases between them. The CDR3 length is 14 residues. CDR1 is MNHNY and CDR2 is SVGAGI in the germline V gene (reference sequence). CDR3 residues: CASSYGQGSYEQYF. In DNA form, the CDR3 reads TGTGCCAGCAGTTATGGTCAGGGATCCTACGAGCAGTACTTC.

The chain is built from TRBV2 and TRBJ2-7, with TRBD1 as a possible D gene (5 bases). The CDR3 runs to 14 residues. V was trimmed by 3 bases and J by 0 bases, leaving 9 bases between them. The V gene's germline CDR1 is SNHLY and CDR2 FYNNEI. The DNA of the CDR3 is TGTGCCAGCAGTGAGCAGGGCTCCTCCTACGAGCAGTACTTC. Translation gives CASSEQGSSYEQYF.

The rearrangement joins TRBV28 to TRBJ2-7, with a tentative D call TRBD2 (6 bases). Trimming took off 4 bases at V and 3 bases at J, with 22 bases between the two ends. The CDR3 loop spans 17 amino acids. The germline V gene encodes CDR1 MDHEN and CDR2 SYDVKM. The CDR3 coding sequence is TGTGCCAGCAGTTACGACCCGGCGGGACGGGGGATCTACGAGCAGTACTTC. This gives the protein CASSYDPAGRGIYEQYF.

The rearrangement uses TRBV7-6 and TRBJ1-5; D perhaps matches TRBD1 (5 bases). This CDR3 comprises 15 residues. Trimming pared 1 base from V and 4 bases from J, leaving 11 bases between. Germline CDR1 is SGHVS and CDR2 is FNYEAQ. The CDR3 reads CASSLGGTGNQPQHF. The CDR3 coding sequence is TGTGCCAGCAGCTTAGGTGGGACGGGGAATCAGCCCCAGCATTTT.

In nucleotides, the CDR3 is TGTGCCAGCAGCTCCCATTTTGACAAACCAGATACGCAGTATTTT. Translation gives CASSSHFDKPDTQYF. The chain joins TRBV7-6 to TRBJ2-3; D is unresolved. The V end was cut by 4 bases, the J end by 4 bases, with 15 bases between. CDR1 and CDR2 (germline): SGHVS, FNYEAQ. The CDR3 is 15 residues long.

The rearrangement joins TRBV29-1 to TRBJ2-7; 13 bases map to TRBD2. The length of the CDR3 is 14 residues. With V trimmed by 7 bases and J by 0 bases, 3 bases remained unmatched. In germline, CDR1 is SQVTM, CDR2 ANQGSEA. The CDR3 DNA reads as TGCAGCGCCAGGACTAGCGGGAGCTCCTACGAGCAGTACTTC. Amino acids: CSARTSGSSYEQYF.

The V gene is TRBV11-1, the J gene TRBJ1-1; D possibly corresponds to TRBD1 (6 bases). This CDR3 comprises 15 residues. The germline gives CDR1 SGHAT, CDR2 FQDESV (reference sequence). Trimming stripped 5 bases from V and 1 base from J, with 14 bases between. The CDR3, as DNA: TGTGCCAGCAGCAAGGGACATGGGAAGAACACTGAAGCTTTCTTT. Residues: CASSKGHGKNTEAFF. Together with reference TRBV11-1 and TRBJ1-1, the CDR3 gives the full variable domain: EAEVAQSPRYKITEKSQAVAFWCDPISGHATLYWYRQILGQGPELLVQFQDESVVDDSQLPKDRFSAERLKGVDSTLKIQPAELGDSAMYLCASSKGHGKNTEAFFGQGTRLTVV.

V is TRBV30 and J is TRBJ1-2, with D unresolved. Germline V CDR1 and CDR2: GTSNPN, SVGIG (reference sequence). This CDR3 has 14 residues. The V gene lost 0 bases and the J gene lost 6 bases, with 14 bases spanning the gap. CDR3 sequence reads: CAWSVRVVQHGYTF. The DNA of the CDR3 is TGTGCCTGGAGTGTAAGGGTAGTACAGCATGGCTACACCTTC.

V is TRBV7-3 and J is TRBJ2-5, with 9 bases lining up with TRBD1. Germline CDR1 is SGHTA and CDR2 is FQGTGA. V trimming: 2 bases; J trimming: 1 base; junction bases outside the gene matches: 8. The CDR3 contains 17 residues. CDR3 coding DNA: TGTGCCAGCAGCTTAGGGATCCCGACAGGGGGCCAAGAGACCCAGTACTTC. This codes for CASSLGIPTGGQETQYF.

This clone was seen just once. This rearrangement joins TRBV25-1 to TRBJ2-5; no reliable D call. CDR3 length equals 13 residues. CDR1 is MGHDK and CDR2 is SYGVNS in the germline V gene. V gave up 6 bases and J gave up 2 bases, with 10 bases separating them. The CDR3 loop reads CASSRKPQETQYF. CDR3 DNA: TGTGCCAGCAGCCGAAAACCTCAAGAGACCCAGTACTTC.

The chain couples TRBV5-1 to TRBJ1-6; no definite D call. CDR1 is SGHRS and CDR2 is YFSETQ in the germline V gene. Trimming left V 4 bases short and J 10 bases short, with 15 bases between. The CDR3 covers 14 residues. The CDR3 is CASSPWGGGSPLHF. CDR3 DNA: TGCGCCAGCAGCCCTTGGGGTGGAGGATCACCCCTCCACTTT.

The rearrangement joins TRBV24-1 to TRBJ1-3; D not resolved. V lost 4 bases to trimming and J lost 2 bases, with 11 bases between them. This CDR3 contains 15 residues. Germline-derived CDR1 and CDR2 are KGHDR and SFDVKD. CDR3: CATSDPGGPGNTIYF. The DNA of the CDR3 is TGTGCCACCAGTGACCCGGGAGGGCCTGGAAACACCATATATTTT.

The rearrangement links TRBV27 to TRBJ1-2; a possible D gene is TRBD1 (5 bases). The germline CDR1 and CDR2 sequences are MNHEY and SMNVEV (reference sequence). The CDR3 extends over 13 amino acids. V was clipped by 4 bases and J by 4 bases, with 10 bases between them. CDR3 coding DNA: TGTGCCAGCAGTTGGTGGGGGTTCTATGGCTACACCTTC. Its protein product is CASSWWGFYGYTF.

This chain connects TRBV6-5 to TRBJ2-3, with D tentatively TRBD1 (7 bases). The CDR3 loop spans 13 amino acids. V was cut by 10 bases and J by 2 bases, with 13 bases left in between. The germline gives CDR1 MNHEY, CDR2 SVGAGI. This CDR3 reads CATGGLNTDTQYF. CDR3 DNA sequence: TGTGCCACAGGGGGGCTTAACACAGATACGCAGTATTTT.

J is TRBJ1-5 and V is TRBV19, with D possibly TRBD1 on 6 matching bases. V was shortened by 7 bases and J by 3 bases, with 16 bases between the two germline ends. The CDR3 loop spans 15 amino acids. Germline values: CDR1 LNHDA, CDR2 SQIVND (reference sequence). CDR3 loop: CASTGDTKNNQPQHF. CDR3 nucleotides: TGTGCCAGTACGGGGGACACGAAAAACAATCAGCCCCAGCATTTT.

The chain carries TRBV5-4 and TRBJ2-5; D is unclear. Trimming left V 4 bases short and J 2 bases short, with 9 bases between. The CDR3 runs to 13 residues. The germline gives CDR1 SGHNT, CDR2 YYREEE (reference sequence). CDR3 bases: TGTGCCAGCAGCCCCGCACGGCAAGAGACCCAGTACTTC. Translating gives CASSPARQETQYF.

The rearrangement uses TRBV7-9 and TRBJ2-5; 7 bases agree with TRBD2. CDR3 length: 13 amino acids. V shed 5 bases and J 2 bases; nucleotides not matched to a gene: 2. The V gene's germline CDR1 is SEHNR and CDR2 FQNEAQ (reference sequence). The CDR3 protein is CASSTGLQETQYF. The CDR3 DNA reads as TGTGCCAGCAGCACGGGACTACAAGAGACCCAGTACTTC. The full variable domain, completed using reference TRBV7-9 and TRBJ2-5, is DTGVSQNPRHKITKRGQNVTFRCDPISEHNRLYWYRQTLGQGPEFLTYFQNEAQLEKSRLLSDRFSAERPKGSFSTLEIQRTEQGDSAMYLCASSTGLQETQYFGPGTRLLVL.